This T cell receptor (beta chain) was observed in a study of cytomegalovirus exposure and HLA in healthy donors. Study overall: Caucasian-associated ancestry cluster membership applied to about 83% of around 400 genotyped donors.

A multiplex PCR was run with 60 Vbeta primers and 13 Jbeta primers. Method: immunoSEQ multiplex PCR; TCRdb's copy keeps in-frame clones and lacks some. Of fewer than 200,000 clones in the sample, approximately 78% were seen once. V shed 4 bases and J shed 2 bases, with 14 bases lying between them. Looked up from germline, CDR1 is SGHRS and CDR2 is YFSETQ. The CDR3 contains 15 residues. This clone was recorded once. The sequenced material came from PBMCs. The rearrangement uses TRBV5-1 and TRBJ2-3, with TRBD2 as a possible D gene (5 bases). This sequence originates from a woman aged 25-40 years in good health and CMV-seropositive. CDR3 sequence reads: CASSGSTNPTDTQYF. For the CDR3, the DNA is TGCGCCAGCAGCGGGTCGACTAACCCCACAGATACGCAGTATTTT. The full variable domain, with the rest looked up from reference TRBV5-1 and TRBJ2-3, is KAGVTQTPRYLIKTRGQQVTLSCSPISGHRSVSWYQQTPGQGLQFLFEYFSETQRNKGNFPGRFSGRQFSNSRSEMNVSTLELGDSALYLCASSGSTNPTDTQYFGPGTRLTVL.